The 26 T cell receptor beta chains below all came from one sample that was sequenced in a study of cytomegalovirus exposure and HLA in healthy donors. Amplification used 60 Vbeta primers and 13 Jbeta primers. Clones were read by immunoSEQ multiplex PCR, and TCRdb kept only the in-frame ones, dropping some. The sample holds about 130,000 clones, approximately 79% seen once. The sequenced material came from PBMCs. These receptors came from a young man in good health and CMV-seropositive.

This clone has only a few counts. The chain joins TRBV2 to TRBJ1-4; D remains unclear. Germline loops: CDR1 SNHLY, CDR2 FYNNEI. The CDR3 has 14 residues. Trimming left V 10 bases short and J 8 bases short, with 20 bases between. The CDR3 here is CANRVSELEEKLFF. CDR3 sequence (DNA): TGTGCCAATCGGGTTTCGGAGTTGGAGGAAAAACTGTTTTTT.

This sequence joins TRBV6-6 and TRBJ2-5; 8 bases match TRBD1. V was pared by 5 bases and J by 4 bases, with 3 bases of the junction left unmatched. The CDR3 sequence is 13 residues long. Germline lookup yields CDR1 MNHNY and CDR2 SVGAGI (reference sequence). CDR3 loop: CASSDRGPETQYF. Written as DNA, the CDR3 is TGTGCCAGCAGTGACAGGGGACCAGAGACCCAGTACTTC.

The rearrangement uses TRBV27 and TRBJ2-7; 8 nucleotides agree with TRBD1. This CDR3 region has 15 residues. CDR1 is MNHEY and CDR2 is SMNVEV in the germline V gene (reference sequence). With 4 bases clipped from V and 1 base from J, the junction kept 6 bases outside the gene matches. CDR3 residues: CASSSSGQASYEQYF. Here the CDR3 DNA reads TGTGCCAGCAGTTCCTCGGGACAGGCGTCCTACGAGCAGTACTTC.

The chain uses TRBV2 and TRBJ2-7; the match to TRBD2 covers 11 bases. The CDR3 is 16 residues long. CDR1 is SNHLY and CDR2 is FYNNEI in the germline V gene. V shed 3 bases and J 5 bases; nucleotides not matched to a gene: 9. The CDR3 nucleotides read TGTGCCAGCAGTGACCCTAGCGGGGGGAATGACCACGAGCAGTACTTC. Protein sequence: CASSDPSGGNDHEQYF.

The chain recombines TRBV23-1 with TRBJ1-1; D is unresolved. TRBV23-1 has ORF status, its function being uncertain. Trimming shortened V by 4 bases and J by 10 bases, and 10 bases separated the two germline ends. The CDR3 runs 11 residues. The CDR3: CASSPSRGAFF. For the CDR3, the DNA is TGCGCCAGCAGTCCCTCCCGGGGAGCTTTCTTT.

CDR3 amino acids: CSVEREAGNEQFF. CDR3 in DNA: TGCAGCGTTGAGCGGGAGGCAGGCAATGAGCAGTTCTTC. This rearrangement joins TRBV29-1 to TRBJ2-1; TRBD2 matches at 8 bases. The CDR3 runs to 13 residues. The germline V gene encodes CDR1 SQVTM and CDR2 ANQGSEA. Trimming cost V 3 bases and J 6 bases; bases outside gene matches: 4.

V usage is TRBV2 and J usage is TRBJ2-5, with 9 nucleotides matching TRBD1. CDR1 is SNHLY, CDR2 FYNNEI, per germline. The junction had 9 bases not matched to a gene; V was cut back by 10 bases and J by 6 bases. The length of the CDR3 is 13 residues. The DNA of the CDR3 is TGTGCCACCACGGGACAGGGAGAACAGACCCAGTACTTC. The encoded protein is CATTGQGEQTQYF.

CDR3 coding DNA: TGTGCCAGCAGCCCGGGACAGATTAATGAGCAGTTCTTC. The encoded protein is CASSPGQINEQFF. The gene calls are TRBV11-3 and TRBJ2-1, with 7 bases that match TRBD1. Germline loops: CDR1 SGHNT, CDR2 YENEEA. The V segment lost 5 bases and the J segment 7 bases; nucleotides outside the gene matches: 5. This CDR3 comprises 13 residues.

The chain carries TRBV5-4 and TRBJ2-7, with 8 bases identical to TRBD1. The V and J ends lost 0 bases and 4 bases, in that order; junction bases with no gene match: 9. The CDR3 has 16 residues. Germline V lookup: CDR1 SGHNT, CDR2 YYREEE (reference sequence). The CDR3 nucleotides are TGTGCCAGCAGCTTGGAGGCAGGGGGCCTAAAATACGAGCAGTACTTC. This sequence encodes CASSLEAGGLKYEQYF.

The genes are TRBV5-1 and TRBJ2-1; 9 bases match TRBD1. J lost 9 bases, V lost 4 bases, and 8 bases had no gene match. CDR3 size: 14 residues. Germline CDR1 SGHRS, CDR2 YFSETQ. In DNA, the CDR3 is TGCGCCAGCAGCCGGGACAGGGAGATTGGTGAGCAGTTCTTC. Protein sequence: CASSRDREIGEQFF. Based on the CDR3 plus reference TRBV5-1 and TRBJ2-1, the full variable domain is KAGVTQTPRYLIKTRGQQVTLSCSPISGHRSVSWYQQTPGQGLQFLFEYFSETQRNKGNFPGRFSGRQFSNSRSEMNVSTLELGDSALYLCASSRDREIGEQFFGPGTRLTVL.

The chain recombines TRBV5-6 with TRBJ1-4; D call uncertain. This CDR3 is built from 14 residues. Per the germline V gene, CDR1 is SGHDT and CDR2 is YYEEEE. V lost 4 bases and J lost 8, with 15 bases in between. The CDR3 nucleotides are TGTGCCAGCAGCAAACGGATGACTGGGGAAAAACTGTTTTTT. Protein product: CASSKRMTGEKLFF.

This clone appeared once. CDR3 sequence (DNA): TGTGCCAGCAGCGGGCAGGGGGGCCTCCTGCAAGAGACCCAGTACTTC. Translated: CASSGQGGLLQETQYF. This chain uses TRBV13 with TRBJ2-5; D is perhaps TRBD1 (7 bases). This CDR3 spans 16 amino acids. Trimming shortened V by 5 bases and J by 2 bases, and 18 bases separated the two germline ends. Per germline, CDR1 PRHDT and CDR2 FYEKMQ (reference sequence).

The chain has TRBV21-1 and TRBJ1-1. TRBV21-1 corresponds to a pseudogene. CDR3 length: 12 residues. Written as DNA, the CDR3 is TGTGCCAGCAGCAAAAGGGAGCTTGAAGCTTTCTTT. It specifies CASSKRELEAFF.

CDR3 loop: CASSPWTGGAGQPQHF. Written as DNA, the CDR3 is TGTGCCAGCAGTCCCTGGACAGGGGGCGCGGGTCAGCCCCAGCATTTT. The rearrangement links TRBV28 to TRBJ1-5; 11 bases align to TRBD1. Looked up from germline, CDR1 is MDHEN and CDR2 is SYDVKM. This CDR3 region has 16 residues. J was trimmed by 6 bases and V by 5 bases; bases with no gene match: 9.

The count of this clone is one. The CDR3: CATEAGESYNEQFF. The CDR3 DNA sequence: TGTGCCACCGAGGCGGGAGAATCCTACAATGAGCAGTTCTTC. The gene calls are TRBV28 and TRBJ2-1; 7 nucleotides match TRBD2. CDR3 size: 14 residues. Germline CDR1 MDHEN, CDR2 SYDVKM. After removal of 10 bases from V and 1 base from J, the junction contained 7 bases not matched to a gene.

This chain links TRBV5-4 with TRBJ2-5, with 9 positions matching TRBD1. V shed 4 bases and J 2 bases; nucleotides not matched to a gene: 9. Germline V gene lookup returns CDR1 SGHNT and CDR2 YYREEE (reference sequence). The CDR3 length is 16 residues. Here the CDR3 reads CASSASGTGLQETQYF. CDR3 in DNA: TGTGCCAGCAGCGCCTCCGGGACAGGGCTTCAAGAGACCCAGTACTTC.

V and J are TRBV4-1 and TRBJ2-1; TRBD2 might be the D (6 bases). Germline V gives CDR1 MGHRA, CDR2 YSYEKL. The CDR3 extends over 15 amino acids. V gave up 4 bases and J gave up 6 bases, with 16 bases separating them. CDR3 in amino acids: CASSPGRGYGNEQFF. CDR3 nucleotide sequence: TGCGCCAGCAGCCCCGGGCGGGGATACGGCAATGAGCAGTTCTTC.

V usage is TRBV19 and J usage is TRBJ2-7, with TRBD1 matching over 9 bases. The germline CDR1 and CDR2 sequences are LNHDA and SQIVND (reference sequence). V dropped 3 bases and J dropped 6; count of bases not matched to a gene: 9. The CDR3 has 15 residues. In nucleotides, the CDR3 is TGTGCCAGTAGTATCGAGGGGACAGGGACAAGCGAGCAGTACTTC. Amino acids: CASSIEGTGTSEQYF.

The chain carries TRBV28 and TRBJ2-7, with 12 bases identical to TRBD1. Germline values: CDR1 MDHEN, CDR2 SYDVKM. This CDR3 is 15 amino acids long. The V and J ends lost 7 bases and 5 bases, in that order; junction bases with no gene match: 9. CDR3 residues: CASTGAGTGGHEQYF. CDR3 DNA: TGTGCCAGCACCGGGGCCGGGACAGGGGGCCACGAGCAGTACTTC.

There are a few counts of this clone. The V call is TRBV5-4, the J call TRBJ2-7; 8 bases are a match to TRBD1. The CDR3 runs to 15 residues. The germline V gene encodes CDR1 SGHNT and CDR2 YYREEE (reference sequence). V lost 4 bases and J lost 2; bases outside the gene matches: 8. The CDR3 here is CASSPQGAGTYEQYF. The DNA of the CDR3 is TGTGCCAGCAGCCCCCAGGGGGCCGGGACCTACGAGCAGTACTTC.

The chain has TRBV7-2 and TRBJ2-1; 7 bases line up with TRBD2. The CDR3 is 14 amino acids. Germline CDR1 is SGHTA and CDR2 is FQGNSA. With 4 bases clipped from V and 8 bases from J, the junction kept 8 bases outside the gene matches. CDR3 region: CASSYDGGRDEQFF. CDR3 nucleotides: TGTGCCAGCAGCTACGACGGGGGGAGGGATGAGCAGTTCTTC. The variable domain in full, with the rest retrieved from reference TRBV7-2 and TRBJ2-1, is GAGVSQSPSNKVTEKGKDVELRCDPISGHTALYWYRQSLGQGLEFLIYFQGNSAPDKSGLPSDRFSAERTGGSVSTLTIQRTQQEDSAVYLCASSYDGGRDEQFFGPGTRLTVL.

This clone was counted only a few times. CDR3 nucleotides: TGCGCCAGCAGCACAACACGCAACAATGAGCAGTTCTTC. This gives the protein CASSTTRNNEQFF. This chain joins TRBV10-1 and TRBJ2-1, with no clear D. The V gene's germline CDR1 is WNHNN and CDR2 SYGVQD (reference sequence). Trimming removed 6 bases from V and 5 bases from J, with 11 bases in between. The CDR3 is made up of 13 amino acids.

This clone was counted only a few times. The chain combines TRBV27 with TRBJ2-7; 9 bases align to TRBD2. Germline trimming cut 3 bases from V and 0 bases from J; bases unmatched to any gene: 9. The CDR3 is made up of 17 amino acids. Germline loops: CDR1 MNHEY, CDR2 SMNVEV (reference sequence). CDR3 sequence: CASSLRSSGAYSYEQYF. The CDR3 DNA is TGTGCCAGCAGTTTGCGGTCTAGCGGGGCCTACTCCTACGAGCAGTACTTC.

In nucleotides, the CDR3 is TGTGCCAGCAGCGCACGACAGGGATGGGAGACCCAGTACTTC. Encoded protein: CASSARQGWETQYF. The chain is built from TRBV7-2 and TRBJ2-5, with 7 bases lining up with TRBD1. From germline, CDR1 is SGHTA and CDR2 FQGNSA. The CDR3 has 14 residues. J was trimmed by 5 bases and V by 5 bases; bases with no gene match: 8.

CDR3 protein: CASSLGGTGGLETQYF. DNA of the CDR3: TGTGCCAGCAGTTTGGGCGGGACAGGGGGGTTGGAGACCCAGTACTTC. This chain connects TRBV28 to TRBJ2-5; 11 nucleotides match TRBD1. CDR1 and CDR2 (germline): MDHEN, SYDVKM. The CDR3 runs 16 residues. The V gene end was trimmed by 3 bases and the J gene end by 5 bases; junction bases not matched to a gene: 8.

The chain links TRBV10-1 to TRBJ2-7, with D maybe TRBD2 (6 bases). V lost 0 bases and J 1 base, leaving 7 bases between the germline ends. The CDR3 contains 14 residues. CDR1 is WNHNN, CDR2 SYGVQD, per germline (reference sequence). In DNA form, the CDR3 reads TGCGCCAGCAGTGAGTCCGGACTATCCTACGAGCAGTACTTC. Translating gives CASSESGLSYEQYF.